Listed below are T cell receptor beta chains from one sample, sequenced in a study of T cell responses to AZD1222 COVID-19 vaccine. Assay used: immunoSEQ multiplex PCR; TCRdb lists only in-frame clones, some missing. The data hold under 80,000 clones, with roughly 78% observed a single time. The sample here was peripheral blood, taken on day 0 of MenACWY control vaccination. The receptors were gathered from an adult in good health. Both conserved end residues are part of each CDR3. A D gene is named only where the DNA matches it firmly. The size entry is marked missing in some rows and otherwise reads once, few, many or a size class.

size: .; J: TRBJ2-1; D: .; V: TRBV3-1/TRBV3-2; CDR3: CASSQVGGRGHEQFF; DNA: TGTGCCAGCAGCCAAGTGGGGGGCCGCGGCCATGAGCAGTTCTTC
size: .; J: TRBJ2-3; D: .; V: TRBV5-4; CDR3: CASSLRSRGGDTQYF; DNA: TGTGCCAGCAGCTTGCGATCCCGAGGGGGAGATACGCAGTATTTT
size: .; J: TRBJ2-1; D: .; V: TRBV10-3; CDR3: CAISEPGGAVKDEQFF; DNA: TGTGCCATCAGTGAGCCCGGTGGGGCGGTTAAAGATGAGCAGTTCTTC
size: .; J: TRBJ1-5; D: TRBD1; V: TRBV6-5; CDR3: CASNAGTDYNQPQHF; DNA: TGTGCCAGCAACGCCGGGACAGACTATAATCAGCCCCAGCATTTT
size: .; J: TRBJ2-3; D: .; V: TRBV5-5; CDR3: CASIGDGTISSTDTQYF; DNA: TGTGCCAGCATAGGGGACGGGACAATTTCTAGCACAGATACGCAGTATTTT
size: .; J: TRBJ1-2; D: TRBD1; V: TRBV2; CDR3: CASSPGQGLYGYTF; DNA: TGTGCCAGCAGTCCGGGACAGGGTCTCTATGGCTACACCTTC
size: once; J: TRBJ1-2; D: .; V: TRBV27; CDR3: CASSSFPLSGAHGYTF; DNA: TGTGCCAGCAGTTCCTTCCCGCTTTCGGGGGCGCATGGCTACACCTTC
size: few; J: TRBJ2-7; D: .; V: TRBV11-2; CDR3: CASSLNPRGRAYEQYF; DNA: TGTGCCAGCAGCCTCAACCCCAGGGGACGAGCCTACGAGCAGTACTTC
size: few; J: TRBJ2-7; D: TRBD1; V: TRBV30; CDR3: CAWRRGQGAREQYF; DNA: TGTGCCTGGCGTAGGGGACAGGGGGCGCGGGAGCAGTACTTC
size: .; J: TRBJ2-7; D: .; V: TRBV21-1; CDR3: CASSRRHLNRYEQYF; DNA: TGTGCCAGCAGCAGAAGACACCTGAACCGCTACGAGCAGTACTTC
size: .; J: TRBJ1-5; D: .; V: TRBV6-1; CDR3: CASSEAWGSNQPQHF; DNA: TGTGCCAGCAGTGAAGCTTGGGGTTCTAATCAGCCCCAGCATTTT
size: .; J: TRBJ1-4; D: .; V: TRBV30; CDR3: CAWRQGLNEKLFF; DNA: TGTGCCTGGAGACAGGGATTGAATGAAAAACTGTTTTTT
size: .; J: TRBJ2-7; D: TRBD2; V: TRBV28; CDR3: CASSPPTSGLYEQYF; DNA: TGTGCCAGCAGTCCACCTACTAGCGGACTCTACGAGCAGTACTTC
size: .; J: TRBJ1-2; D: .; V: TRBV7-2; CDR3: CASSNEGVYGYTF; DNA: TGTGCCAGCAGCAACGAGGGAGTCTATGGCTACACCTTC
size: .; J: TRBJ1-3; D: .; V: TRBV5-3; CDR3: CARSKDHSGNTIYF; DNA: TGTGCCAGAAGCAAGGACCACAGTGGAAACACCATATATTTT
size: .; J: TRBJ2-2; D: TRBD1; V: TRBV5-4; CDR3: CASSSGQGPNTGELFF; DNA: TGTGCCAGCAGCTCGGGACAGGGCCCGAACACCGGGGAGCTGTTTTTT
size: few; J: TRBJ1-5; D: TRBD1; V: TRBV6-5; CDR3: CATTGGNNQPQHF; DNA: TGTGCCACGACAGGGGGCAACAATCAGCCCCAGCATTTT
size: .; J: TRBJ1-1; D: .; V: TRBV2; CDR3: CASIGATASTEAFF; DNA: TGTGCCAGCATTGGGGCTACTGCTTCCACTGAAGCTTTCTTT
size: once; J: TRBJ1-1; D: .; V: TRBV5-4; CDR3: CASSLSLLNTEAFF; DNA: TGTGCCAGCAGCTTGTCCCTCTTGAACACTGAAGCTTTCTTT
size: .; J: TRBJ1-5; D: .; V: TRBV2; CDR3: CASSRDGRPSF; DNA: TGTGCCAGCAGCAGAGACGGACGGCCAAGTTTT
size: .; J: TRBJ1-2; D: TRBD1; V: TRBV28; CDR3: CASSLWGGTANNYGYTF; DNA: TGTGCCAGCAGTTTATGGGGGGGGACAGCAAACAACTATGGCTACACCTTC
size: .; J: TRBJ2-2; D: .; V: TRBV11-2; CDR3: CASSLVPTGELFF; DNA: TGTGCCAGCAGCTTAGTTCCCACCGGGGAGCTGTTTTTT
size: .; J: TRBJ1-5; D: .; V: TRBV7-2; CDR3: CASSLVGGRTEPQHF; DNA: TGTGCCAGCAGCTTAGTGGGGGGGCGGACTGAGCCCCAGCATTTT
size: .; J: TRBJ2-7; D: .; V: TRBV6-5; CDR3: CAGGQTTYEQYF; DNA: TGTGCCGGCGGACAGACGACCTACGAGCAGTACTTC
size: .; J: TRBJ1-1; D: .; V: TRBV5-1; CDR3: CASSRLQGNTEAFF; DNA: TGCGCCAGCAGCCGACTGCAGGGGAACACTGAAGCTTTCTTT
size: .; J: TRBJ2-3; D: TRBD1; V: TRBV7-9; CDR3: CASSSTGGLSDTQYF; DNA: TGTGCCAGCAGCTCGACAGGGGGCCTGTCAGATACGCAGTATTTT
size: .; J: TRBJ2-3; D: .; V: TRBV6-1; CDR3: CASSEFGDTQYF; DNA: TGTGCCAGCAGTGAATTTGGAGATACGCAGTATTTT
size: .; J: TRBJ1-6; D: TRBD1; V: TRBV30; CDR3: CAWTRTGGGSPLHF; DNA: TGTGCCTGGACCCGGACAGGGGGGGGGTCACCCCTCCACTTT
size: .; J: TRBJ2-5; D: TRBD1; V: TRBV6-5; CDR3: CASRNRGWETQYF; DNA: TGTGCCAGCAGAAACAGGGGGTGGGAGACCCAGTACTTC
size: .; J: TRBJ2-5; D: .; V: TRBV7-8; CDR3: CASSRGWGQETQYF; DNA: TGTGCCAGCAGCCGTGGGTGGGGGCAAGAGACCCAGTACTTC
size: .; J: TRBJ2-7; D: .; V: TRBV6-4; CDR3: CASSDKRQSYEQYF; DNA: TGTGCCAGCAGTGACAAGAGACAGAGCTACGAGCAGTACTTC
size: .; J: TRBJ2-7; D: .; V: TRBV7-3; CDR3: CASSLSGGASYEQYF; DNA: TGTGCCAGCAGCTTAAGTGGGGGCGCCTCCTACGAGCAGTACTTC
size: .; J: TRBJ2-3; D: .; V: TRBV20-1; CDR3: CSAASTDTQYF; DNA: TGCAGTGCTGCGAGCACGGATACGCAGTATTTT